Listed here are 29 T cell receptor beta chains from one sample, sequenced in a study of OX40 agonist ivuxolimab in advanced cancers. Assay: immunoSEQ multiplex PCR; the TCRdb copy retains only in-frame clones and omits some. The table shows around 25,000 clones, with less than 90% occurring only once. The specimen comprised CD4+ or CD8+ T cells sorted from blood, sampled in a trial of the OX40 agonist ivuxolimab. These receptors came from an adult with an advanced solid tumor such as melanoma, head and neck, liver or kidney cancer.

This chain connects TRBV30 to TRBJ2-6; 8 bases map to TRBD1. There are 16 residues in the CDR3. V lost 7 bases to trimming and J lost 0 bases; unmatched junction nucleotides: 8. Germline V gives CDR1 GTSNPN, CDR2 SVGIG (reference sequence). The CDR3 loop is CALGDRLYSGANVLTF. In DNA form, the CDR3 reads TGTGCCTTGGGGGACAGGCTCTACTCTGGGGCCAACGTCCTGACTTTC. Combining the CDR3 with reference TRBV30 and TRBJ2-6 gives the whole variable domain SQTIHQWPATLVQPVGSPLSLECTVEGTSNPNLYWYRQAAGRGLQLLFYSVGIGQISSEVPQNLSASRPQDRQFILSSKKLLLSDSGFYLCALGDRLYSGANVLTFGAGSRLTVL.

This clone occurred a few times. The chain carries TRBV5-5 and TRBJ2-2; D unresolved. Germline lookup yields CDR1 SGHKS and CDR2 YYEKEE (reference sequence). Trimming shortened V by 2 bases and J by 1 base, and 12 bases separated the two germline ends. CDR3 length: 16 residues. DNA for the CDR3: TGTGCCAGCAGCTTAAAGGCGGTCGGGAACACCGGGGAGCTGTTTTTT. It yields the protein CASSLKAVGNTGELFF.

The CDR3: CASSYQGDTGELFF. In nucleotides, the CDR3 is TGTGCCAGCAGTTACCAGGGGGACACCGGGGAGCTGTTTTTT. V is TRBV2 and J is TRBJ2-2; 7 bases align to TRBD1. V gave up 5 bases and J gave up 3 bases; unmatched junction bases: 3. Germline CDR1 reads SNHLY; CDR2 reads FYNNEI. This CDR3 has 14 residues.

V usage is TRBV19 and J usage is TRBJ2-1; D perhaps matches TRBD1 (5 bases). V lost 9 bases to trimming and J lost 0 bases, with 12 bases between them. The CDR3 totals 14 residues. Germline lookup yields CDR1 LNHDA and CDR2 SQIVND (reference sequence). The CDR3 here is CASSGQLSYNEQFF. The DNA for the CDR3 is TGTGCCAGCAGTGGACAACTCTCCTACAATGAGCAGTTCTTC. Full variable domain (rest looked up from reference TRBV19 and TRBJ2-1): DGGITQSPKYLFRKEGQNVTLSCEQNLNHDAMYWYRQDPGQGLRLIYYSQIVNDFQKGDIAEGYSVSREKKESFPLTVTSAQKNPTAFYLCASSGQLSYNEQFFGPGTRLTVL.

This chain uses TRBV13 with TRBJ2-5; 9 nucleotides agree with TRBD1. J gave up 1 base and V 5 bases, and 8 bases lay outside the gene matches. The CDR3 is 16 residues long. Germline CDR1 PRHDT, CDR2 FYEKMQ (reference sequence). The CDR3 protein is CASSRLPGQGQETQYF. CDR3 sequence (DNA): TGTGCCAGCAGCCGCCTTCCGGGACAGGGCCAAGAGACCCAGTACTTC.

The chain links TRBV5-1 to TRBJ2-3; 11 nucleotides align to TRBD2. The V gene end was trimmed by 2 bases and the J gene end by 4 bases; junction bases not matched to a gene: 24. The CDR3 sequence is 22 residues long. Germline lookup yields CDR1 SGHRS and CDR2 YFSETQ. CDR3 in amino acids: CASSFTSGSYSSIRINSDTQYF. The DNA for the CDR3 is TGCGCCAGCAGCTTTACTAGCGGGAGCTATTCGTCCATACGTATTAACTCAGATACGCAGTATTTT.

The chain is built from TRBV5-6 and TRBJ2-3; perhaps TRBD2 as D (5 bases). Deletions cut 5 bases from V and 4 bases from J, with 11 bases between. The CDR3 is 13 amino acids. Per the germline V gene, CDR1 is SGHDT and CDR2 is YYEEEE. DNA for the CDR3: TGTGCCAGCAGTCTCGCTAGCTCAGATACGCAGTATTTT. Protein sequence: CASSLASSDTQYF.

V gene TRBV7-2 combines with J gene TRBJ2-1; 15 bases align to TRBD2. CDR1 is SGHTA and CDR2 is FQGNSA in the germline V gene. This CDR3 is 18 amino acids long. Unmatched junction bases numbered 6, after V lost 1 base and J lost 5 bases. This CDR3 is CASSLEGTSGRFNNEQFF. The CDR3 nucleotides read TGTGCCAGCAGCTTAGAGGGGACTAGCGGGAGGTTTAACAATGAGCAGTTCTTC. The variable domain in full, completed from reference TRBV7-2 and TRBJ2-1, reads GAGVSQSPSNKVTEKGKDVELRCDPISGHTALYWYRQSLGQGLEFLIYFQGNSAPDKSGLPSDRFSAERTGGSVSTLTIQRTQQEDSAVYLCASSLEGTSGRFNNEQFFGPGTRLTVL.

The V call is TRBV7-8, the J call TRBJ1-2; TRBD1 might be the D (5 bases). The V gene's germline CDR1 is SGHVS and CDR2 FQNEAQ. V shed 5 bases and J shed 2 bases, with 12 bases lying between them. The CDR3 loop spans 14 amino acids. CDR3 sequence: CASSRRRDNYGYTF. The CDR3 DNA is TGTGCCAGCAGCCGCCGCAGGGACAACTATGGCTACACCTTC.

In nucleotides, the CDR3 is TGCGCCAGCGGCCCCTTGGGGACAGCCATGATCCAGAACTCCTACAATGAGCAGTTCTTC. This codes for CASGPLGTAMIQNSYNEQFF. J is TRBJ2-1 and V is TRBV5-1; 7 bases are shared with TRBD1. Germline V gene sequence: CDR1 SGHRS, CDR2 YFSETQ. This CDR3 region has 20 residues. The J segment lost 0 bases and the V segment lost 7 bases, leaving 22 bases of the junction unmatched.

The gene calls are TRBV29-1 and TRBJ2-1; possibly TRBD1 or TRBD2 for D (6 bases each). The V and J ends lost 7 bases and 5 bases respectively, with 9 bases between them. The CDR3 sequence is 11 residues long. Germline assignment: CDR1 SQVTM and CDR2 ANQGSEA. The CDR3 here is CSGGADNEQFF. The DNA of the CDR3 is TGCAGCGGGGGGGCGGACAATGAGCAGTTCTTC.

The CDR3 is CASSANPGKRDAYTF. The CDR3 DNA follows: TGTGCCAGCAGCGCTAACCCCGGGAAAAGAGATGCCTACACCTTC. The rearrangement links TRBV21-1 to TRBJ1-2. TRBV21-1 constitutes a pseudogene. The CDR3 is 15 residues long.

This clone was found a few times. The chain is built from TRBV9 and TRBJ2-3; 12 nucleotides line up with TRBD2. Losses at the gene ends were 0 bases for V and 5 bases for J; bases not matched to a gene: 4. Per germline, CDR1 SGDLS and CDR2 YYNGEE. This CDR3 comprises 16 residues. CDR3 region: CASSVGLAGGRDTQYF. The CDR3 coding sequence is TGTGCCAGCAGCGTAGGGCTAGCGGGGGGGCGAGATACGCAGTATTTT.

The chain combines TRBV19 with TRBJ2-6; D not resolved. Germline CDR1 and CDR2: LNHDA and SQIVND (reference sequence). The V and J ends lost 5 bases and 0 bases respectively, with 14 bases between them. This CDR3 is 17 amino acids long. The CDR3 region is CASSGPSGDSGANVLTF. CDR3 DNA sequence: TGTGCCAGTAGTGGCCCCAGTGGAGACTCTGGGGCCAACGTCCTGACTTTC.

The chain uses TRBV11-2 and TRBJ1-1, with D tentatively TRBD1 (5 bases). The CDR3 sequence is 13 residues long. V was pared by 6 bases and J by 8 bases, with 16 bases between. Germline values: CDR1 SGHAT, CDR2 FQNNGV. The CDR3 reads CASRRQPLGEAFF. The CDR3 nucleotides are TGTGCCAGCAGACGACAGCCGCTAGGGGAAGCTTTCTTT.

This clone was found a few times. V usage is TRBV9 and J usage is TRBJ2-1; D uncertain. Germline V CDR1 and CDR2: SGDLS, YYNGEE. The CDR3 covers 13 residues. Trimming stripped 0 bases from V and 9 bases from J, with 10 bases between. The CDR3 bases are TGTGCCAGCAGCGTAGTGGTAGGAAGTGAGCAGTTCTTC. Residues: CASSVVVGSEQFF.

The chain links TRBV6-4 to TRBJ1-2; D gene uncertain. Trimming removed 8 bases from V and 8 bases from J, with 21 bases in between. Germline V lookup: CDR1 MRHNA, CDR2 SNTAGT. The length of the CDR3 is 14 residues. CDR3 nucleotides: TGTGCCAGCCGTGCTAGACCTGATACAGACGGCTACACCTTC. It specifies CASRARPDTDGYTF.

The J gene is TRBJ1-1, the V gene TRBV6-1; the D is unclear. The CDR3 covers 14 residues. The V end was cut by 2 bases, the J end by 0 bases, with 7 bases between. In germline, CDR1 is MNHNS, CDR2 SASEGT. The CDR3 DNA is TGTGCCAGCAGTGAACCGGGGTTGAACACTGAAGCTTTCTTT. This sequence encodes CASSEPGLNTEAFF.

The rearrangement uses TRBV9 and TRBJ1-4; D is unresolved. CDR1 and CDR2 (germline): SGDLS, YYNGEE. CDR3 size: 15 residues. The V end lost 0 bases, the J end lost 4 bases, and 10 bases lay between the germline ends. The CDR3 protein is CASSVGGRRNEKLFF. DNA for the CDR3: TGTGCCAGCAGCGTAGGGGGTCGACGTAATGAAAAACTGTTTTTT.

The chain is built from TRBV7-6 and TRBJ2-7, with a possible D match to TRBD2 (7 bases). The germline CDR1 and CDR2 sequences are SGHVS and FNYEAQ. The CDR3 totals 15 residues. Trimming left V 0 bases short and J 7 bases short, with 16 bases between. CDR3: CASSLATSGEGEQYF. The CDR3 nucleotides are TGTGCCAGCAGCTTAGCGACGTCAGGGGAGGGGGAGCAGTACTTC.

The CDR3: CASSIETGGPNSPLHF. CDR3 in DNA: TGTGCCAGTAGTATAGAAACAGGGGGACCTAATTCACCCCTCCACTTT. The chain is built from TRBV19 and TRBJ1-6; 8 bases agree with TRBD1. There are 16 residues in the CDR3. The germline CDR1 and CDR2 sequences are LNHDA and SQIVND (reference sequence). J was trimmed by 6 bases and V by 0 bases; bases with no gene match: 4.

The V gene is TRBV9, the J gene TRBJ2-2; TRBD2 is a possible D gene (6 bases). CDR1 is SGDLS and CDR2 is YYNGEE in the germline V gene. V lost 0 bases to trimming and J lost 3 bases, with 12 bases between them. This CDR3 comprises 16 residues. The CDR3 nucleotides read TGTGCCAGCAGCGTAGATGGGGGGACTTACACCGGGGAGCTGTTTTTT. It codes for CASSVDGGTYTGELFF. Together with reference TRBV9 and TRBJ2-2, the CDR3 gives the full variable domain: DSGVTQTPKHLITATGQRVTLRCSPRSGDLSVYWYQQSLDQGLQFLIQYYNGEERAKGNILERFSAQQFPDLHSELNLSSLELGDSALYFCASSVDGGTYTGELFFGEGSRLTVL.

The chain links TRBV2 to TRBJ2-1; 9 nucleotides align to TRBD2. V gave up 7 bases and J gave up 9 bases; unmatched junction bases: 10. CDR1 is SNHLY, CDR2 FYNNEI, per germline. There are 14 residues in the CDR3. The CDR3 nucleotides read TGTGCCAGCAAGGAACTAGCGGGTTACGGTGAGCAGTTCTTC. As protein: CASKELAGYGEQFF.

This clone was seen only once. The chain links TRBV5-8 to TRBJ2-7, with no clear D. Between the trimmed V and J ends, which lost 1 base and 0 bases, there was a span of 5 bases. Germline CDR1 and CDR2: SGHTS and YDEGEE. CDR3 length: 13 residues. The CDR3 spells CASSLSPSYEQYF. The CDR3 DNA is TGTGCCAGCAGCTTGTCCCCCTCCTACGAGCAGTACTTC.

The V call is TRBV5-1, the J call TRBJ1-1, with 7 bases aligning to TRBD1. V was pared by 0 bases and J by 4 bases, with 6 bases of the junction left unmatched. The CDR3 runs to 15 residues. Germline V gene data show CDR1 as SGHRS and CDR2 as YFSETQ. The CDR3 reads CASSLDGTVGTEAFF. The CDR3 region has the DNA TGCGCCAGCAGCTTGGACGGGACAGTGGGCACTGAAGCTTTCTTT.

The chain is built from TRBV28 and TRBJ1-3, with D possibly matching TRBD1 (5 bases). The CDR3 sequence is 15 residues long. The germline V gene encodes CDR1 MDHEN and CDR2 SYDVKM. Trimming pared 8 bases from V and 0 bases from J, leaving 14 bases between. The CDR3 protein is CASGDRGPSGNTIYF. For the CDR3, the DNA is TGTGCCAGCGGAGATCGGGGCCCCTCTGGAAACACCATATATTTT.

The CDR3 loop reads CASSPLAGTDTQYF. CDR3 nucleotides: TGTGCCAGCAGCCCCCTGGCGGGGACAGATACGCAGTATTTT. The J gene is TRBJ2-3, the V gene TRBV9, with D tentatively TRBD2 (6 bases). V gave up 4 bases and J gave up 3 bases, with 12 bases separating them. The CDR3 sequence is 14 residues long. Germline V lookup: CDR1 SGDLS, CDR2 YYNGEE.

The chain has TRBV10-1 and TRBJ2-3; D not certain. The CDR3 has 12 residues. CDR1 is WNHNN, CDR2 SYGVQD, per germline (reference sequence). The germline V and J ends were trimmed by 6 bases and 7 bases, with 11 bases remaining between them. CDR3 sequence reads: CASSPGPNTQYF. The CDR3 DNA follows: TGCGCCAGCAGCCCCGGGCCAAATACGCAGTATTTT.

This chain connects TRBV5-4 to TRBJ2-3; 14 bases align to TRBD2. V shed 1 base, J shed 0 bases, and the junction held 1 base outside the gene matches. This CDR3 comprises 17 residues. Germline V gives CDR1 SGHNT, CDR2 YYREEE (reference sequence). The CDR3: CASSLRLAGGSTDTQYF. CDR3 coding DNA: TGTGCCAGCAGCTTGAGACTAGCGGGGGGGAGCACAGATACGCAGTATTTT. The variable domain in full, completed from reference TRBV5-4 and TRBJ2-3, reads ETGVTQSPTHLIKTRGQQVTLRCSSQSGHNTVSWYQQALGQGPQFIFQYYREEENGRGNFPPRFSGLQFPNYSSELNVNALELDDSALYLCASSLRLAGGSTDTQYFGPGTRLTVL.